The present entry profiles one TCR beta chain with its context. Its antigen is undetermined. From RNA transcripts, TCR beta CDR3 regions were amplified. The TCR CDR3 first-round RT-PCR relied on the HTBI primer set. TCRdb used MiXCR to reprocess the multiplex PCR reads, holding one entry per CDR3 protein. The sample includes about 580,000 distinct CDR3 sequences, just over 45% seen only once; the top ten take approximately 8.4%. The record originates from a study of T cells in Graves' hyperthyroidism and ophthalmopathy. Overall study findings and caveats: Within blood appeared most thyroid clonotypes that had expanded above 0.001. A model using 13 V-J features told ophthalmopathy apart from stable hyperthyroidism.

Trimming shortened V by 6 bases and J by 7 bases, and 15 bases separated the two germline ends. The germline CDR1 and CDR2 sequences are KGHSH and LQKENI. The CDR3 contains 13 residues. V and J are TRBV18 and TRBJ2-5; possibly TRBD1 or TRBD2 for D (5 bases each). Source material: peripheral blood or thyroid tissue (not recorded which). This sequence was found in a woman aged 18 to 35 with Graves' hyperthyroidism. CDR3 loop: CASSTGTSGTQYF. The CDR3 DNA reads TGTGCCAGCTCCACGGGGACCTCCGGGACCCAGTACTTC.